This section outlines one T cell receptor (beta chain) sequence together with its context. The antigen remains undetermined. From germline, CDR1 is MDHEN and CDR2 SYDVKM. Trimming left V 9 bases short and J 2 bases short, with 14 bases between. The CDR3 totals 14 residues. This sample is drawn from a study of OX40 agonist ivuxolimab in advanced cancers. Study-wide context: Ivuxolimab doses were 0.01, 0.1, 0.3, 1.5, 3 or 10 mg/kg every 2 weeks. Melanoma, hepatocellular carcinoma, head and neck or renal cell cancer occurred in dose-escalation patients. General study results and limits: Doses of 0.1 to 3.0 mg/kg were accompanied by clonal expansion of CD4+ and CD8+ blood T cells by week 6.

Sequencing used immunoSEQ multiplex PCR; TCRdb keeps in-frame clones, though not all of them. The sample has 78,000 or so clones, approximately 81% seen once. The material sequenced was CD4+ or CD8+ T cells sorted from blood, taken in a trial of the OX40 agonist ivuxolimab. The rearrangement uses TRBV28 and TRBJ1-5; no reliable D call. This TCR derives from an adult with an advanced solid tumor such as melanoma, head and neck, liver or kidney cancer. The CDR3 sequence: CASRPWTGNQPQHF. The CDR3 nucleotides read TGTGCCAGTAGGCCCTGGACGGGCAATCAGCCCCAGCATTTT.